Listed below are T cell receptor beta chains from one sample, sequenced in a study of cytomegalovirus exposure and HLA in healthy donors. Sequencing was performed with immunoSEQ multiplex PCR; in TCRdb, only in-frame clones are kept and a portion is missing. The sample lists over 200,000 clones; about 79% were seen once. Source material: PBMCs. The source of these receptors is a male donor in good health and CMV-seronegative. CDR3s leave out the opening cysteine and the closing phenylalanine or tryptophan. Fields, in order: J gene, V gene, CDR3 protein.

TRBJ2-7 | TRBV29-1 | SVEDSGSSYEQY
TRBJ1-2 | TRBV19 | ASSQQGTPYGYT
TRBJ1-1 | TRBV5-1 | ASSFLAGGGTEAF
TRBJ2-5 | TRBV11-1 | ASSPRTGMRQETQY
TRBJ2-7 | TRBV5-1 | ASSLDRGSYEQY
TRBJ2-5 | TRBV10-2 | ASKRQLLGTQY
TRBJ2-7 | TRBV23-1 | ASRYSGTYEQY
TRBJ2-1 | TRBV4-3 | ASSRRAEGLYNEQF
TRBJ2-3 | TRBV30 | AWSVTSGRDSDTQY
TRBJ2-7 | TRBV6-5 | ASSLTGLLNYEQY
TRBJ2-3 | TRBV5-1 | ASSSGGVANTDTQY
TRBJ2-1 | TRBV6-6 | ASSYIQRDEQF
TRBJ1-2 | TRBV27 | ASSFSRTGAGGYT
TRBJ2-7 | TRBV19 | AREQVRNEQY
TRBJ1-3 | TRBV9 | ASSVDLGEIGNTIY
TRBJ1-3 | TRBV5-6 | ASSLGGIGNTIY
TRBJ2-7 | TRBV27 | ASSTSQGAYEQY
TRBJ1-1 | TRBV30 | AWTLGNTEAF
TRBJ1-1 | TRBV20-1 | SAPSRGEAF
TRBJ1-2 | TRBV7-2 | ASSHRALYGYT
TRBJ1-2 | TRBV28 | ASSLTFPRGYT
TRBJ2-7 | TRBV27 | ASSPYPGIGQY
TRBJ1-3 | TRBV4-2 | ASSQGGTQGDTIY
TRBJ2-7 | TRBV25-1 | ASSDTSLSYEQY
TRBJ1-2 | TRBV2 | ASSGDRVYGYT
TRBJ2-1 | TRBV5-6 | ASSTSGSKQF
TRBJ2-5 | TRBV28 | ASSSSPRLAGLQETQY
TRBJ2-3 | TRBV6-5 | ASSSSGNTDTQY
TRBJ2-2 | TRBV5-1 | ASQFGTGVIGELF
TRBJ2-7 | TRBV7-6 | ASSKTGISYEQY
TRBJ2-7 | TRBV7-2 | ASSFTGARSYEQY
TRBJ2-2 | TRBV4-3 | ASSQAAGELF
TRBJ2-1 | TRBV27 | ASSLLGLAHNEQF
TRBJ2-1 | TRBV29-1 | SVDGGSEQF
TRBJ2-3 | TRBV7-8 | ASSRRTGTTDTQY
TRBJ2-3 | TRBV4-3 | ASSQAPAGGDIRTDTQY
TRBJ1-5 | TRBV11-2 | ASSRSGQGSGQPQH
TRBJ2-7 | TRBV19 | ASNTGQGSPYEQY
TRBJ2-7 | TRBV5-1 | ASSSELAGRYEQY
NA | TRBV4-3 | ASSHRQGGDEQY
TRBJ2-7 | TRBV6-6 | ASSKDRGPSYEQY
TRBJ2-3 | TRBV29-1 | SVYPGGSTDTQY
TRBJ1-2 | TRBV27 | ASSSGVLHYGYT
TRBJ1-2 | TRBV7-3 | ASSLRGQGAGYT
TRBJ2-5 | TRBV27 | ASSSLAGGPETQY
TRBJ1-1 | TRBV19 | ASSIQSQGSTEAF
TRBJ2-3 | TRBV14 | ASSQGLGRTDTQY
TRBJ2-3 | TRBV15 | ATSRGLEGQEGNTQY
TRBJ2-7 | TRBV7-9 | ASSPREGGPHSSYEQY
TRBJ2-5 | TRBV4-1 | ASSHPRGGGIRLGETQY
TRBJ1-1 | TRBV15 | ATSRDLAQGWLTEAF